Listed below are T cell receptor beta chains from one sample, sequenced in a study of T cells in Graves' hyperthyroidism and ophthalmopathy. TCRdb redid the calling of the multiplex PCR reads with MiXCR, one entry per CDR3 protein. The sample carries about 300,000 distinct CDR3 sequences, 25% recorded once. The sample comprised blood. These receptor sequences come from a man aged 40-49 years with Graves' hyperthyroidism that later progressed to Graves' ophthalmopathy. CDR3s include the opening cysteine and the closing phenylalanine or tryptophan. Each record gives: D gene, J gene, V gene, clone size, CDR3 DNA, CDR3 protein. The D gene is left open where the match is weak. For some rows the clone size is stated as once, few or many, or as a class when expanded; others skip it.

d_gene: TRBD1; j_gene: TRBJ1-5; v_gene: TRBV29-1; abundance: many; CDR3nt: TGCAGCGTCGCAGAAGGGACAGGGAATCAGCCCCAGCATTTT; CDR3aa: CSVAEGTGNQPQHF
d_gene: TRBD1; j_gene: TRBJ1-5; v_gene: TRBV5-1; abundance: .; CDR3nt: TGCGCCAGCAGCGAAGGGACAGGGGGAATGGTTCAGCCCCAGCATTTT; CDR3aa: CASSEGTGGMVQPQHF
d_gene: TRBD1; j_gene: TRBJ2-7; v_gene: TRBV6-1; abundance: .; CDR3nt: TGTGCCAGCAGGCGGGACAGGGTATCTGAGCAGTACTTC; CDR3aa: CASRRDRVSEQYF
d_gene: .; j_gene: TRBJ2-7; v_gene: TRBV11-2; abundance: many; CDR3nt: TGTGCCAGCAGCGTTCGAGAAGGGAGTACCTACGAGCAGTACTTC; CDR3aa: CASSVREGSTYEQYF
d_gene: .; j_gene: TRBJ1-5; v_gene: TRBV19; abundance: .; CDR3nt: TGTGCCACCTGGGGGTATAGCAATCAGCCCCAGCATTTT; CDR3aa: CATWGYSNQPQHF
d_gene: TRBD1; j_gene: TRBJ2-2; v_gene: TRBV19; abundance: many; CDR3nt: TGTGCCAGTACCAGGGGGCGCAACACCGGGGAGCTGTTTTTT; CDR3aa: CASTRGRNTGELFF
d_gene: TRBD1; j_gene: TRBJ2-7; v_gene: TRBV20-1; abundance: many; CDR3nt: TGCAGTGCTAGAGTACAGGGGTATAACGAGCAGTACTTC; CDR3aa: CSARVQGYNEQYF
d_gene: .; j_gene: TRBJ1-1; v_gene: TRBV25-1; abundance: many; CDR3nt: TGTGCCACGTCGACAGGACGAAACACTGAAGCTTTCTTT; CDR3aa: CATSTGRNTEAFF
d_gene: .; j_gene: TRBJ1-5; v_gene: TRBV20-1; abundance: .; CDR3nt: TGCAGTGCCGAACAGGGTTTCGGGAGCAATCAGCCCCAGCATTTT; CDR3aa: CSAEQGFGSNQPQHF
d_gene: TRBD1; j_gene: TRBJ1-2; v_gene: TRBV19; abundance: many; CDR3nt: TGTGCCAGTAGTATGGGACAGGCCTCGGGCTACACCTTC; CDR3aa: CASSMGQASGYTF